This T cell receptor (beta chain) was profiled in a study of Graves' ophthalmopathy and Graves' hyperthyroidism. TCR beta CDR3 regions were amplified from RNA transcripts. First-round RT-PCR relied on HTBI primers, and a second-round multiplex PCR came next. One entry per CDR3 protein results from TCRdb running MiXCR on the multiplex PCR reads. This table has some 360,000 distinct CDR3 sequences, 17% appearing once. Ineligible for inclusion were patients with other autoimmune diseases, uncontrolled infections, pregnancy or lactation. The diagnostic workup employed clinical symptoms, serum thyroxine, TRAb, thyroid ultrasound and orbital computed tomography. This clonotype was observed a handful of times. The CDR3 spans 15 residues. V shed 0 bases, J shed 5 bases, and the junction held 6 bases outside the gene matches. Germline V gene lookup returns CDR1 GTSNPN and CDR2 SVGIG (reference sequence).

Specimen: peripheral blood. The chain carries TRBV30 and TRBJ1-1; 10 nucleotides align to TRBD1. This receptor was identified in an adult woman with stable Graves' hyperthyroidism. CDR3 residues: CAWSVRDRGGTEAFF. CDR3 coding DNA: TGTGCCTGGAGTGTACGGGACAGGGGAGGGACTGAAGCTTTCTTT. The whole variable domain, remainder taken from reference TRBV30 and TRBJ1-1, is SQTIHQWPATLVQPVGSPLSLECTVEGTSNPNLYWYRQAAGRGLQLLFYSVGIGQISSEVPQNLSASRPQDRQFILSSKKLLLSDSGFYLCAWSVRDRGGTEAFFGQGTRLTVV.